The T cell receptor beta chain described here comes from a study of glioma-infiltrating T cells. Per the germline V gene, CDR1 is MGHRA and CDR2 is YSYEKL. V was cut by 0 bases and J by 1 base, with 10 bases left in between. The CDR3 length is 16 residues. Study observations and caveats: Only very few CDR3 sequences appeared in both tissue and blood. Tissue-blood divergence was below expectation in non-neoplastic patients, above in gliomas.

Using RNA template, CDR3s of TCR alpha and beta were amplified with iRepertoire arm-PCR. Tissue mRNA or PBMC total RNA, 100-400 ng, went into one-step reverse transcription and amplification. TCRdb re-called the multiplex PCR reads with MiXCR, one entry per CDR3 protein. The sample lists fewer than 55,000 distinct CDR3 sequences; around 20% were seen once. The sample holds many counts of this clonotype. Its target is not known. This clonotype originated in a human donor with low-grade glioma or glioblastoma, undergoing nonglioma brain surgery, or in good health (not recorded which). Specimen: glioma tissue, nonneoplastic brain tissue, or PBMCs (not recorded which). The gene calls are TRBV4-1 and TRBJ2-1; D gene unclear. The CDR3 reads CASSQDPGISYNEQFF. In DNA form, the CDR3 reads TGCGCCAGCAGCCAAGATCCCGGAATTTCCTACAATGAGCAGTTCTTC.